The 3 T cell receptor beta chains below come from one sample, sequenced in a study of blood T cell repertoires in COVID-19. Measured with immunoSEQ multiplex PCR; TCRdb has only the in-frame clones, and not every one. Seen here are approximately 360,000 clones, 89% observed once, and the top ten hold 1% to 1.5%. Sequencing was performed on peripheral blood. These receptors were taken from a man aged 35 to 55 with acute or convalescent COVID-19.

CDR3 amino acids: CASSLRTGGYNEQFF. As DNA, the CDR3 is TGCGCCAGCAGCCTTAGGACAGGGGGTTACAATGAGCAGTTCTTC. This sequence joins TRBV5-1 and TRBJ2-1, with 10 bases lining up with TRBD1. The CDR3 consists of 15 residues. Germline lookup yields CDR1 SGHRS and CDR2 YFSETQ. The J segment lost 4 bases and the V segment lost 4 bases, leaving 5 bases of the junction unmatched. Looking up the rest from reference TRBV5-1 and TRBJ2-1 gives the full variable domain: KAGVTQTPRYLIKTRGQQVTLSCSPISGHRSVSWYQQTPGQGLQFLFEYFSETQRNKGNFPGRFSGRQFSNSRSEMNVSTLELGDSALYLCASSLRTGGYNEQFFGPGTRLTVL.

This sequence joins TRBV11-2 and TRBJ1-4, with TRBD1 matching over 8 bases. Germline trimming cut 5 bases from V and 13 bases from J; bases unmatched to any gene: 12. The CDR3 is 14 residues long. Germline loops: CDR1 SGHAT, CDR2 FQNNGV. The chain's CDR3 is CASSTRTGTVGLFF. The DNA of the CDR3 is TGTGCCAGCAGCACGCGGACAGGGACCGTGGGACTGTTTTTT.

The rearrangement joins TRBV7-2 to TRBJ2-5, with D possibly TRBD1 on 5 matching bases. Trimming stripped 2 bases from V and 5 bases from J, with 15 bases between. Germline values: CDR1 SGHTA, CDR2 FQGNSA. This CDR3 has 15 residues. In DNA, the CDR3 is TGTGCCAGCAGCTTATCCGGCAGGGCCGGGGAGACCCAGTACTTC. Translated: CASSLSGRAGETQYF.